Reported below is one T cell receptor beta chain. Its antigen is undetermined. The sample comes from a study of blood T cells in healthy people across ages. Regarding the study as a whole: Diversity of TCR beta per million T cells declined in a roughly linear way with age.

Germline V gene sequence: CDR1 MNHNS, CDR2 SASEGT. Trimming removed 2 bases from V and 1 base from J, with 11 bases in between. CDR3 length: 15 residues. Alongside a J-beta primer mix, a sample-barcoded 5' primer served in a second PCR lasting roughly 6 to 11 cycles. Sequencing of every sample gave 2.5 million or more CDR3-containing paired-end reads. TCRdb re-called the 5' RACE reads through MiXCR, storing one row per CDR3 protein. Of some 800,000 distinct CDR3 sequences in the sample, roughly 25% were seen once. The sample was also reused in another study, on T cells of mothers and their children. That source adds: The donor cohort consisted of a few healthy Caucasian mothers and their six children. Similar thymic selection effects on TCR recombination output appear in pairs, both related and unrelated.

Sequenced sample: blood. The chain carries TRBV6-1 and TRBJ1-1; D is possibly TRBD1 (6 bases). The sequence came from a boy aged 5-17 years in good health. CDR3 bases: TGTGCCAGCAGTGAACCTCCACAGGGGAACACTGAAGCTTTCTTT. It codes for CASSEPPQGNTEAFF.